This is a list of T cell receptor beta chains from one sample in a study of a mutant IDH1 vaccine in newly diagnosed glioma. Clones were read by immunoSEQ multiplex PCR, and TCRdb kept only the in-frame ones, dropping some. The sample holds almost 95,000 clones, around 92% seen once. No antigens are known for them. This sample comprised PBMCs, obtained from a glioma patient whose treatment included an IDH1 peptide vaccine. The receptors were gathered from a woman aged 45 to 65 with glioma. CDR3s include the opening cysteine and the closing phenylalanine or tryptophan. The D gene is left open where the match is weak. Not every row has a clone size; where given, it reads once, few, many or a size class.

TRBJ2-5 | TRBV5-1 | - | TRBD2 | TGCGCCAGCAGCCCGGAGACTAGCTGGTACGAGACCCAGTACTTC | CASSPETSWYETQYF
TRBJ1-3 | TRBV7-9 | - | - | TGTGCCAGCAGCCCCAATAGAGCGATCGGAAACACCATATATTTT | CASSPNRAIGNTIYF
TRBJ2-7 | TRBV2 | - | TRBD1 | TGTGCCAGCAGCCCGGGACAGGGGGCGGCGTCCTACGAGCAGTACTTC | CASSPGQGAASYEQYF
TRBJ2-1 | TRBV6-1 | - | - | TGTGCCAGCAGTGACCTTTCAGTGGGTGAGCAGTTCTTC | CASSDLSVGEQFF
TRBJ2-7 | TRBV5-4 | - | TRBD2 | TGTGCCAGCAGCTCCGGACTAGCGGGAGGCTACGAGCAGTACTTC | CASSSGLAGGYEQYF
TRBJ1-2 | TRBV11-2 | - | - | TGTGCCAGCAGCTCACGGACGGTACCCATTACTTATGGCTACACCTTC | CASSSRTVPITYGYTF
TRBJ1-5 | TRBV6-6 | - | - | TGTGCCAGCAGTCCCACAGGGAATCAGCCCCAGCATTTT | CASSPTGNQPQHF
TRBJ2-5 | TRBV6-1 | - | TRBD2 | TGTGCCAGCAGTGAAGAAAGGACTAGCGGGGTAAAACAAGAGACCCAGTACTTC | CASSEERTSGVKQETQYF
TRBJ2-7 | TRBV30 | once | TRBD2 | TGTGCCTGGACTACTTATACTAGCGGACCCCCTGGCGAGCAGTACTTC | CAWTTYTSGPPGEQYF
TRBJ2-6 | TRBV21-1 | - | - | TGTGCCAGCACCCCAGTGGGCAGTACCTCTGGGGCCAACGTCCTGACTTTC | CASTPVGSTSGANVLTF
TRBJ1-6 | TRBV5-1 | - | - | TGCGCCAGCAAGGATGGACAGAATTCACCCCTCCACTTT | CASKDGQNSPLHF
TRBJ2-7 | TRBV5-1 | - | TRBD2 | TGCGCCAGCAGCTTGGATAGCGGGGGTGGAGAGCAGTACTTC | CASSLDSGGGEQYF
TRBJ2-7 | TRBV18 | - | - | TGTGCCAGCTCACCAAATCTTCAGACTAACGGCTTATACGAGCAGTACTTC | CASSPNLQTNGLYEQYF
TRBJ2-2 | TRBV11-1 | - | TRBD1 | TGTGCCAGCAGCTCACAGGGGGCCCCGAACACCGGGGAGCTGTTTTTT | CASSSQGAPNTGELFF
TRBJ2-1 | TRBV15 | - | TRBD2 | TGTGCCACCAGCAGAGAGAGGGTCAGACACGCTAGCGGGAGAAATGAGCAGTTCTTC | CATSRERVRHASGRNEQFF
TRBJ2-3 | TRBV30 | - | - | TGTGCCTGGAGGGCAAAAAGCACAGATACGCAGTATTTT | CAWRAKSTDTQYF
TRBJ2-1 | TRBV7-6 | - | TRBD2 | TGTGCCAGCAGCTTACCGTTAGCGGGAGGGTACAATGAGCAGTTCTTC | CASSLPLAGGYNEQFF
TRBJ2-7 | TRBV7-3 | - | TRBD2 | TGTGCCAGCAGCCGGACTAGCGGGAAAGACGAGCAGTACTTC | CASSRTSGKDEQYF
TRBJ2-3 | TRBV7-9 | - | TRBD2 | TGTGCCAGCACCTGGACTAGCGGGAGACCCAGGTACACAGATACGCAGTATTTT | CASTWTSGRPRYTDTQYF
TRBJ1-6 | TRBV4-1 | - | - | TGCGCCAGCAGCCAAGTCGCCGGGACATACATCCTCCACTTT | CASSQVAGTYILHF
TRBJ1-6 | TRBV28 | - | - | TGTGCCAGCAACCGAGGGACTCCAAATTCACCCCTCCACTTT | CASNRGTPNSPLHF
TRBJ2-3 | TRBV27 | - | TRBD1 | TGTGCCAGCAGAACAGGGGGCGCCCCAGATACGCAGTATTTT | CASRTGGAPDTQYF
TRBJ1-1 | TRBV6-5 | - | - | TGTGCCAGCAGGACTCGAACGGCTGAAGCTTTCTTT | CASRTRTAEAFF
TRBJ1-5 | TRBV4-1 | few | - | TGCGCCAGCAGCCAAGACGTTACCGGGGTTCAGCCCCAGCATTTT | CASSQDVTGVQPQHF
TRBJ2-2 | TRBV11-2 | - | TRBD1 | TGTGCCAGCAGCTCGACAGGGGGCACCGGGGAGCTGTTTTTT | CASSSTGGTGELFF